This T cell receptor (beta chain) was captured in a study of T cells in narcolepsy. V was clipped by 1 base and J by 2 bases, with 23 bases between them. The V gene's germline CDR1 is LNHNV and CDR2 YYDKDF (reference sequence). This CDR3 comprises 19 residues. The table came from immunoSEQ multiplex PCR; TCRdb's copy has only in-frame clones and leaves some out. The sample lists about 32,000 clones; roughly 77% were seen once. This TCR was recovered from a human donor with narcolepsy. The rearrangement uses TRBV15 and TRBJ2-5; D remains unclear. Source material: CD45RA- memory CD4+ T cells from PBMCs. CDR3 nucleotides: TGTGCCACCAGCAGAGGTTCTAGACGGTCATACCGAAATCAAGAGACCCAGTACTTC. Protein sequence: CATSRGSRRSYRNQETQYF.